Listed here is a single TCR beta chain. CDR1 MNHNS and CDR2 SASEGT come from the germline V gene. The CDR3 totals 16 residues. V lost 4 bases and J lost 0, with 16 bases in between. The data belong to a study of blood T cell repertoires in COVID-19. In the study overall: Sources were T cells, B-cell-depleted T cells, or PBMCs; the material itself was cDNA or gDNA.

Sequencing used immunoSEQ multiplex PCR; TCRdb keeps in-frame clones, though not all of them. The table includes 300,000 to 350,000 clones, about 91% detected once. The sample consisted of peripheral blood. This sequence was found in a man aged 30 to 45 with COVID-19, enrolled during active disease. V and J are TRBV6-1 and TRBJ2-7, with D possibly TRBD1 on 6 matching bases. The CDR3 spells CASSGTRGLGSYEQYF. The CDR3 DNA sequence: TGTGCCAGCAGTGGGACCAGGGGCCTGGGCTCCTACGAGCAGTACTTC.